The 14 T cell receptor beta chains presented below share a single source sample, sequenced in a study of human T cells and chemical hapten exposure. TCRdb reprocessed the RACE reads via MiXCR and lists one record per CDR3 protein. The table lists 360,000 or so distinct CDR3 sequences, about 6% of them singletons. Documented time point: patch test 2, 6 weeks after DPC sensitization. As for treatment: therapeutic diphenylcyclopropenone sensitization with weekly scalp DPC. The specimen comprised whole blood, sampled in connection with sensitization to the hapten diphenylcyclopropenone (DPC). The receptors originated from a woman in her late teens or twenties with alopecia areata. Some clones in this sample may be carry-over from other donors' samples.

V is TRBV20-1 and J is TRBJ2-1, with TRBD1 as a possible D gene (5 bases). From germline, CDR1 is DFQATT and CDR2 SNEGSKA (reference sequence). Trimming removed 6 bases at V and 5 bases at J, with 17 bases between. This CDR3 region has 14 residues. For the CDR3, the DNA is TGCAGTGCCTCAGACAGATTTGTCGACAATGAGCAGTTCTTC. Its translation: CSASDRFVDNEQFF.

This clonotype turned up a few times. The chain recombines TRBV20-1 with TRBJ1-1; 8 nucleotides line up with TRBD1. The CDR3 extends over 16 amino acids. Per germline, CDR1 DFQATT and CDR2 SNEGSKA (reference sequence). After removal of 3 bases from V and 0 bases from J, the junction contained 9 bases not matched to a gene. The CDR3 loop reads CSASPRGRIVNTEAFF. In DNA form, the CDR3 reads TGCAGTGCTAGTCCCAGGGGGCGTATAGTGAACACTGAAGCTTTCTTT.

The rearrangement joins TRBV18 to TRBJ2-7, with a possible D match to TRBD2 (5 bases). Germline V gives CDR1 KGHSH, CDR2 LQKENI. This CDR3 is built from 17 residues. Trimming removed 3 bases at V and 4 bases at J, with 22 bases between. CDR3 residues: CASSPPSSFAPGYEQYF. The DNA for the CDR3 is TGTGCCAGCTCACCTCCATCCAGTTTCGCGCCGGGGTACGAGCAGTACTTC.

This clonotype was found a few times. The V gene is TRBV7-8, the J gene TRBJ2-1; D is unclear. Germline CDR1 and CDR2: SGHVS and FQNEAQ. Trimming shortened V by 5 bases and J by 10 bases, and 15 bases separated the two germline ends. CDR3 length: 13 residues. For the CDR3, the DNA is TGTGCCAGCAGCCCTGATACCGAGAGCGAGCAGTTCTTC. As protein: CASSPDTESEQFF.

This clonotype has only a few counts. V usage is TRBV7-6 and J usage is TRBJ1-6, with 7 bases aligning to TRBD1. The V gene end was trimmed by 2 bases and the J gene end by 8 bases; junction bases not matched to a gene: 6. CDR1 SGHVS and CDR2 FNYEAQ come from the germline V gene. The CDR3 is 15 amino acids. CDR3 in amino acids: CASSLRQGADSPLHF. The CDR3 DNA reads as TGTGCCAGCAGCTTAAGACAGGGAGCGGATTCACCCCTCCACTTT.

Ten or more counts support this clonotype. V and J are TRBV20-1 and TRBJ2-1; tentative D call: TRBD1 (5 bases). This CDR3 region has 13 residues. Per the germline V gene, CDR1 is DFQATT and CDR2 is SNEGSKA (reference sequence). Trimming cost V 2 bases and J 10 bases, with 15 bases left between them. This CDR3 is CSARPFLRGEQFF. The CDR3 DNA reads as TGCAGTGCTAGACCCTTTTTAAGGGGAGAGCAGTTCTTC.

This clonotype turned up a few times. This sequence joins TRBV20-1 and TRBJ2-3, with a possible D match to TRBD2 (6 bases). Deletions cut 0 bases from V and 0 bases from J, with 10 bases between. CDR1 is DFQATT, CDR2 SNEGSKA, per germline (reference sequence). The CDR3 length is 15 residues. The CDR3 nucleotides read TGCAGTGCTAGAGAGGACTACCCTAGCACAGATACGCAGTATTTT. The encoded protein is CSAREDYPSTDTQYF.

This clonotype was seen at least ten times. The V and J genes are TRBV20-1 and TRBJ1-5; D not resolved. Per the germline V gene, CDR1 is DFQATT and CDR2 is SNEGSKA (reference sequence). V gave up 1 base and J gave up 0 bases, with 10 bases separating them. CDR3 length: 15 residues. The CDR3 sequence is CSARVDGISNQPQHF. DNA of the CDR3: TGCAGTGCTAGAGTAGACGGGATTAGCAATCAGCCCCAGCATTTT.

The table lists this clonotype with many counts. The rearrangement links TRBV12-3 or TRBV12-4 to TRBJ1-6; D not resolved. The V end was cut by 3 bases, the J end by 9 bases, with 9 bases between. The CDR3 covers 13 residues. Here the CDR3 DNA reads TGTGCCAGCAGTTTCGGAAGAGTTTCACCCCTCCACTTT. It specifies CASSFGRVSPLHF.

This sequence joins TRBV10-3 and TRBJ1-5, with D uncertain. The germline V gene has CDR1 ENHRY and CDR2 SYGVKD. Trimming cost V 3 bases and J 5 bases, with 5 bases left between them. There are 12 residues in the CDR3. The CDR3 loop is CAISDSHQPQHF. CDR3 DNA sequence: TGTGCCATCAGTGATAGTCATCAGCCCCAGCATTTT.

V is TRBV6-5 and J is TRBJ2-6, with 8 bases fitting TRBD1. Germline V gives CDR1 MNHEY, CDR2 SVGAGI. V shed 5 bases, J shed 0 bases, and the junction held 3 bases outside the gene matches. CDR3 size: 16 residues. DNA for the CDR3: TGTGCCAGCAGTGGCCAGGGGGCCTCTGGGGCCAACGTCCTGACTTTC. Translating gives CASSGQGASGANVLTF.

This clonotype has at least ten counts. The chain is built from TRBV7-9 and TRBJ1-1, with a tentative D call TRBD1 (6 bases). V lost 2 bases, J lost 4 bases, and 14 bases lay in between. Per the germline V gene, CDR1 is SEHNR and CDR2 is FQNEAQ (reference sequence). The CDR3 has 15 residues. The CDR3 reads CASSLLQGPGTEAFF. The CDR3 nucleotides are TGTGCCAGCAGCTTACTTCAGGGGCCAGGCACTGAAGCTTTCTTT. The full variable domain, completed using reference TRBV7-9 and TRBJ1-1, is DTGVSQNPRHKITKRGQNVTFRCDPISEHNRLYWYRQTLGQGPEFLTYFQNEAQLEKSRLLSDRFSAERPKGSFSTLEIQRTEQGDSAMYLCASSLLQGPGTEAFFGQGTRLTVV.

This clonotype was detected ten times or more. This rearrangement joins TRBV2 to TRBJ2-2; no firm D call. Germline V gives CDR1 SNHLY, CDR2 FYNNEI. V was cut by 4 bases and J by 1 base, with 7 bases left in between. CDR3 length: 14 amino acids. The CDR3 nucleotides read TGTGCCAGCAGTGTACTCCTGAACACCGGGGAGCTGTTTTTT. Translated, it gives CASSVLLNTGELFF.

The sample holds many counts of this clonotype. The rearrangement uses TRBV6-6 and TRBJ1-2; D might be TRBD1 (5 bases). CDR1 is MNHNY, CDR2 SVGAGI, per germline (reference sequence). This CDR3 region has 14 residues. V was pared by 7 bases and J by 4 bases, with 16 bases between. This CDR3 reads CASKKTANFYGYTF. CDR3 bases: TGTGCCAGCAAAAAGACAGCCAACTTCTATGGCTACACCTTC.